These T cell receptor beta chains were read from a single sample in a study of cytomegalovirus exposure and HLA in healthy donors. Data came from immunoSEQ multiplex PCR; TCRdb stores just in-frame clones and leaves some out. Of roughly 100,000 clones listed, 60% to 70% are singletons. Material: PBMCs. The source of these receptors is a man under 40 in good health and CMV-seropositive. Each CDR3 is given with its conserved first and last residue. D genes are given only for firm matches. Size values are once, few and many counts, or a class for expanded clones, and some rows have none.

J: TRBJ2-2; D: .; size: .; V: TRBV18; CDR3: CASSTSRNTGELFF; DNA: TGTGCTAGCTCCACCAGTCGGAACACCGGGGAGCTGTTTTTT
J: TRBJ1-1; D: .; size: .; V: TRBV19; CDR3: CASTPTGIENTEAFF; DNA: TGTGCCAGTACTCCCACAGGGATCGAGAACACTGAAGCTTTCTTT
J: TRBJ2-3; D: .; size: .; V: TRBV7-2; CDR3: CASSLQRTGTDTQYF; DNA: TGTGCCAGCAGCCTCCAGCGTACTGGCACAGATACGCAGTATTTT
J: TRBJ2-1; D: TRBD2; size: .; V: TRBV11-3; CDR3: CASSPEGVSSGVRVEQFF; DNA: TGTGCCAGCAGCCCCGAGGGGGTGTCTAGCGGGGTAAGGGTTGAGCAGTTCTTC
J: TRBJ2-1; D: .; size: .; V: TRBV11-3; CDR3: CASSPGHGMGEQFF; DNA: TGTGCCAGCAGCCCGGGACACGGGATGGGGGAGCAGTTCTTC
J: TRBJ2-2; D: .; size: .; V: TRBV4-1; CDR3: CASSQGISGDFASELFF; DNA: TGCGCCAGCAGCCAAGGGATAAGTGGGGACTTCGCGTCAGAGCTGTTTTTT
J: TRBJ2-3; D: TRBD1; size: .; V: TRBV18; CDR3: CASSPPNRGHTDTQYF; DNA: TGTGCCAGCTCACCACCGAACAGGGGGCACACAGATACGCAGTATTTT
J: TRBJ2-1; D: TRBD2; size: .; V: TRBV6-6; CDR3: CASRAGEYNEQFF; DNA: TGTGCCAGCCGAGCGGGGGAGTACAATGAGCAGTTCTTC
J: TRBJ2-7; D: .; size: .; V: TRBV6-1; CDR3: CASSELGNGQSSYEQYF; DNA: TGTGCCAGCAGTGAACTGGGAAACGGACAAAGCTCCTACGAGCAGTACTTC
J: TRBJ2-7; D: TRBD2; size: few; V: TRBV27; CDR3: CASSSERGASYEQYF; DNA: TGTGCCAGCAGTTCCGAGCGGGGGGCCTCCTACGAGCAGTACTTC
J: TRBJ1-6; D: TRBD1; size: .; V: TRBV7-2; CDR3: CASSPGNRGSPLHF; DNA: TGTGCCAGCAGCCCCGGGAACAGGGGATCACCCCTCCACTTT
J: TRBJ1-2; D: TRBD1; size: .; V: TRBV2; CDR3: CASSGDRGGDYGYTF; DNA: TGTGCCAGCAGTGGTGACAGGGGGGGCGACTATGGCTACACCTTC
J: TRBJ2-3; D: TRBD2; size: .; V: TRBV4-1; CDR3: CASSLSGVSTDTQYF; DNA: TGCGCCAGCAGTCTTAGCGGGGTTAGCACAGATACGCAGTATTTT
J: TRBJ2-2; D: .; size: .; V: TRBV4-1; CDR3: CASSLLGNTGELFF; DNA: TGCGCCAGCAGCCTACTAGGAAACACCGGGGAGCTGTTTTTT
J: TRBJ1-2; D: .; size: .; V: TRBV6-4; CDR3: CASSEWRGANYGYTF; DNA: TGTGCCAGCAGTGAATGGCGGGGAGCTAACTATGGCTACACCTTC
J: TRBJ2-5; D: .; size: .; V: TRBV6-6; CDR3: CASSPPGVAETQYF; DNA: TGTGCCAGCAGTCCCCCAGGGGTAGCAGAGACCCAGTACTTC
J: TRBJ1-1; D: TRBD1; size: .; V: TRBV6-1; CDR3: CASSEPFGGTGSVNTEAFF; DNA: TGTGCCAGCAGTGAGCCGTTTGGGGGGACAGGGAGTGTGAACACTGAAGCTTTCTTT
J: TRBJ2-7; D: .; size: few; V: TRBV5-1; CDR3: CASSFSSDRREQYF; DNA: TGCGCCAGCAGCTTTAGCAGTGATAGGAGGGAGCAGTACTTC
J: TRBJ2-1; D: TRBD1; size: .; V: TRBV27; CDR3: CASSFSGGTGSNNEQFF; DNA: TGTGCCAGCAGTTTTTCGGGCGGGACAGGGAGTAACAATGAGCAGTTCTTC
J: TRBJ2-7; D: TRBD1; size: .; V: TRBV4-1; CDR3: CASSQEWTGGSYEQYF; DNA: TGCGCCAGCAGCCAGGAATGGACAGGGGGGTCCTACGAGCAGTACTTC
J: TRBJ2-7; D: TRBD1; size: .; V: TRBV6-1; CDR3: CASSLGQSYEQYF; DNA: TGTGCCAGCAGCCTGGGACAGTCCTACGAGCAGTACTTC
J: TRBJ2-2; D: .; size: once; V: TRBV11-3; CDR3: CASSLLSGELFF; DNA: TGTGCCAGCAGCCTTTTGTCCGGGGAGCTGTTTTTT
J: TRBJ2-6; D: .; size: few; V: TRBV18; CDR3: CASSPSDVGTLSGANVLTF; DNA: TGTGCCAGCTCACCTTCAGATGTTGGGACACTCTCTGGGGCCAACGTCCTGACTTTC
J: TRBJ1-3; D: .; size: .; V: TRBV18; CDR3: CASSPRRQALSGNTIYF; DNA: TGTGCCAGCTCACCAAGAAGACAGGCCCTCTCTGGAAACACCATATATTTT
J: TRBJ1-6; D: TRBD1; size: .; V: TRBV4-1; CDR3: CASSQEPPGTGDPLHF; DNA: TGCGCCAGCAGCCAAGAGCCCCCCGGGACAGGGGATCCCCTCCACTTT
J: TRBJ1-5; D: .; size: .; V: TRBV6-1; CDR3: CATVPRDTYQPQHF; DNA: TGTGCCACCGTCCCCAGGGACACCTATCAGCCCCAGCATTTT
J: TRBJ2-2; D: .; size: .; V: TRBV14; CDR3: CASSQALNTGELFF; DNA: TGTGCCAGCAGCCAAGCGTTAAACACCGGGGAGCTGTTTTTT
J: TRBJ2-1; D: TRBD2; size: .; V: TRBV5-1; CDR3: CASKPAGGYNEQFF; DNA: TGCGCCAGCAAGCCAGCGGGGGGTTACAATGAGCAGTTCTTC
J: TRBJ1-1; D: .; size: once; V: TRBV2; CDR3: CASSASQGLGTEAFF; DNA: TGTGCCAGCAGTGCTTCTCAGGGGCTAGGGACTGAAGCTTTCTTT
J: TRBJ2-7; D: .; size: .; V: TRBV29-1; CDR3: CSVEGELEQYF; DNA: TGCAGCGTTGAAGGCGAGCTCGAGCAGTACTTC
J: TRBJ1-1; D: .; size: .; V: TRBV9; CDR3: CASSVTGLNTEAFF; DNA: TGTGCCAGCAGCGTAACCGGTTTGAACACTGAAGCTTTCTTT
J: TRBJ1-6; D: .; size: .; V: TRBV12-2; CDR3: CASRPDRGHNMGSPLHF; DNA: TGTGCAAGTCGCCCTGACAGGGGGCATAATATGGGTTCACCCCTCCACTTT
J: TRBJ2-7; D: TRBD1; size: few; V: TRBV4-2; CDR3: CASSQEGQGAIYEQYF; DNA: TGTGCCAGCAGCCAAGAAGGCCAGGGGGCCATCTACGAGCAGTACTTC
J: TRBJ1-3; D: .; size: few; V: TRBV21-1; CDR3: CASSKGTGGAPLFGTIYF; DNA: TGTGCCAGCAGCAAAGGGACAGGGGGTGCCCCCCTGTTCGGCACCATATATTTT
J: TRBJ2-2; D: .; size: .; V: TRBV10-3; CDR3: CAISERGTTGELFF; DNA: TGTGCCATCAGTGAGCGGGGAACGACCGGGGAGCTGTTTTTT
J: TRBJ1-2; D: .; size: .; V: TRBV4-2; CDR3: CASSPRGGDYGYTF; DNA: TGTGCCAGCAGCCCTCGGGGAGGGGACTATGGCTACACCTTC
J: TRBJ1-1; D: .; size: .; V: TRBV11-3; CDR3: CASSPDKNTEAFF; DNA: TGTGCCAGCAGCCCTGACAAGAACACTGAAGCTTTCTTT
J: TRBJ2-7; D: TRBD1; size: .; V: TRBV5-1; CDR3: CASSFTGDYEQYF; DNA: TGCGCCAGCAGCTTCACAGGGGACTACGAGCAGTACTTC
J: TRBJ2-1; D: TRBD1; size: .; V: TRBV9; CDR3: CASSALGGSGDEQFF; DNA: TGTGCCAGCAGCGCCCTAGGGGGCAGTGGGGATGAGCAGTTCTTC
J: TRBJ2-2; D: TRBD2; size: .; V: TRBV4-1; CDR3: CASSPASGGNTGELFF; DNA: TGCGCCAGCAGCCCAGCTAGCGGGGGGAACACCGGGGAGCTGTTTTTT
J: TRBJ2-1; D: .; size: .; V: TRBV9; CDR3: CASSVGGVYNEQFF; DNA: TGTGCCAGCAGCGTAGGAGGAGTCTACAATGAGCAGTTCTTC
J: TRBJ2-7; D: .; size: .; V: TRBV19; CDR3: CASSIVGGRADEQYF; DNA: TGTGCCAGTAGTATAGTGGGGGGTAGGGCCGACGAGCAGTACTTC
J: TRBJ2-2; D: .; size: .; V: TRBV7-9; CDR3: CASSLPQNTGELFF; DNA: TGTGCCAGCAGCTTACCACAAAACACCGGGGAGCTGTTTTTT
J: TRBJ1-3; D: .; size: .; V: TRBV13; CDR3: CASSQGRTRNTIYF; DNA: TGTGCCAGCAGCCAAGGACGGACACGAAACACCATATATTTT
J: TRBJ2-6; D: .; size: .; V: TRBV7-2; CDR3: CASRGGASGANVLTF; DNA: TGTGCCAGCAGGGGGGGGGCCTCTGGGGCCAACGTCCTGACTTTC
J: TRBJ1-5; D: TRBD1; size: .; V: TRBV2; CDR3: CASSAGGTWEQPQHF; DNA: TGTGCCAGCAGTGCAGGGGGGACGTGGGAACAGCCCCAGCATTTT
J: TRBJ1-2; D: .; size: .; V: TRBV5-4; CDR3: CASSYRGGGYGYTF; DNA: TGTGCCAGCAGCTATCGTGGGGGAGGGTATGGCTACACCTTC
J: TRBJ2-7; D: TRBD1; size: .; V: TRBV7-2; CDR3: CASSLRGQGYEQYF; DNA: TGTGCCAGCAGCTTAAGGGGACAGGGCTACGAGCAGTACTTC
J: TRBJ2-3; D: TRBD2; size: .; V: TRBV7-7; CDR3: CASSFAGRGGTDTQYF; DNA: TGTGCTAGCAGCTTCGCCGGGAGGGGCGGCACAGATACGCAGTATTTT
J: TRBJ1-4; D: .; size: .; V: TRBV10-1; CDR3: CASSDTGTTIGKLFF; DNA: TGCGCCAGCAGTGATACCGGGACAACGATCGGAAAACTGTTTTTT
J: TRBJ2-7; D: TRBD2; size: few; V: TRBV6-5; CDR3: CASSSTSGGAYEQYF; DNA: TGTGCCAGCAGTTCGACTAGCGGGGGGGCCTACGAGCAGTACTTC
J: TRBJ1-1; D: .; size: .; V: TRBV27; CDR3: CASKTGSTEAFF; DNA: TGTGCCAGCAAAACAGGGAGCACTGAAGCTTTCTTT